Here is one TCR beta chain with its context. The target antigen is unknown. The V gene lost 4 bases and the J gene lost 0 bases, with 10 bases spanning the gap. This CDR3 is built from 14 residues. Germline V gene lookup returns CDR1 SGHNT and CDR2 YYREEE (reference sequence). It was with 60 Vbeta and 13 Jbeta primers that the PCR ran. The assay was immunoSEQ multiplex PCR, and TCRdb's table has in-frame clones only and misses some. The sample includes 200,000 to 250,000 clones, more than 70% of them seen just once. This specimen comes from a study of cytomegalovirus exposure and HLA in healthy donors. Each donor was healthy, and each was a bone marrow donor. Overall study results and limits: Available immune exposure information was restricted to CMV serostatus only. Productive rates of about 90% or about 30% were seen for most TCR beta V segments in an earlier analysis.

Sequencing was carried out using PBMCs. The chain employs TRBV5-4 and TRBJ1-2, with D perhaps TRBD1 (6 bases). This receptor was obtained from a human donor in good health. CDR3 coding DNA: TGTGCCAGCAGCCCGGGACAAGCTAACTATGGCTACACCTTC. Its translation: CASSPGQANYGYTF.